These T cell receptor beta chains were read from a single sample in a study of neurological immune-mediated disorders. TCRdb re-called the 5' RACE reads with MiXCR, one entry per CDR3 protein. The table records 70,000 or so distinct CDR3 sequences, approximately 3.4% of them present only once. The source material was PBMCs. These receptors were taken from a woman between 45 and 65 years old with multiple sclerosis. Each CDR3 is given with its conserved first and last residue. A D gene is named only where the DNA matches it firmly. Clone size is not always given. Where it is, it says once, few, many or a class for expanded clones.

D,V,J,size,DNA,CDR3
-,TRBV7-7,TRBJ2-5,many,TGTGCCAGCAGCCCATCGGGGGCCGGGGAGACCCAGTACTTC,CASSPSGAGETQYF
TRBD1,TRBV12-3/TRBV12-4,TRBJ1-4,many,TGTGCCAGCAGTCCACGTGGGACAGCAATTAATGAAAAACTGTTTTTT,CASSPRGTAINEKLFF
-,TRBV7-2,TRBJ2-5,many,TGTGCCAGCAGCTTATCTAACAGGTTTGAAGAGACCCAGTACTTC,CASSLSNRFEETQYF
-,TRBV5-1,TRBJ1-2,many,TGCGCCAGCAGCTTTGGCCCTAACTCCGGTGGCTACACCTTC,CASSFGPNSGGYTF
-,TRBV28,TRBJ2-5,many,TGTGCCAGCAGTTTAAATGCGGGCCAAGAGACCCAGTACTTC,CASSLNAGQETQYF
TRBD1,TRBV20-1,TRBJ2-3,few,TGCAGTGCCGGGACAGGGGGCGGAGATACGCAGTATTTT,CSAGTGGGDTQYF
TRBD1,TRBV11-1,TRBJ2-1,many,TGTGCCAGCAGCCTGCGACAGGGGGCGCGGAATGAGCAGTTCTTC,CASSLRQGARNEQFF
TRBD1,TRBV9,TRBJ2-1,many,TGTGCCAGCAGCCTCGGGACAGCCACCTACAATGAGCAGTTCTTC,CASSLGTATYNEQFF
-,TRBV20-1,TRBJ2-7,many,TGCAGTGCTAGAGAACTAGTGTCCTACGAGCAGTACTTC,CSARELVSYEQYF
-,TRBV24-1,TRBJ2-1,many,TGTGCCACCAGTGAGACAGGCTCCTACAATGAGCAGTTCTTC,CATSETGSYNEQFF
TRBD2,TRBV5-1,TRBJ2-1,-,TGCGCCAGCAGTCCTGCGGCTAGCGGGTACAATGAGCAGTTCTTC,CASSPAASGYNEQFF
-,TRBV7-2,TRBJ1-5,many,TGTGCCAGCAGCCGCGGGGGCAATCAGCCCCAGCATTTT,CASSRGGNQPQHF
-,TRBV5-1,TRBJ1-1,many,TGCGCCAGCAGCTTGAACGGCGGCTTGAACACTGAAGCTTTCTTT,CASSLNGGLNTEAFF
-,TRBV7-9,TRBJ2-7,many,TGTGCCAGCAGCTCCGGGACACCCCTCTCCTACGAGCAGTACTTC,CASSSGTPLSYEQYF
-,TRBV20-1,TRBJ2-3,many,TGCAGTGCTCCGAACGGGGGAGTAAGCACAGATACGCAGTATTTT,CSAPNGGVSTDTQYF
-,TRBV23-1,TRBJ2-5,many,TGCGCCAGCAGTCACCTCAATGGGGACTTGGGAGCCCAAGAGACCCAGTACTTC,CASSHLNGDLGAQETQYF
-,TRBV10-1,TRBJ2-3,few,TGCGCCAGCAGCCCTGCATTAGATACGCAGTATTTT,CASSPALDTQYF
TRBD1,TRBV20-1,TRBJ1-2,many,TGCAGTGCTAGAGGGGCAGGGGGCGCAGGGGGTGGCTACACCTTC,CSARGAGGAGGGYTF
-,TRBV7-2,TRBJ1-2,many,TGTGCCAGCAGCTTACAGGGCTCCGACTATGGCTACACCTTC,CASSLQGSDYGYTF
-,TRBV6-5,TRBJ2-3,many,TGTGCCAGCAGCCCCGGACCGTCCGGGTCAGGGTATTTT,CASSPGPSGSGYF
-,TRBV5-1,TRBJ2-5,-,TGCGCCAGCAGCCCAAGAGGTCCCTCGGTAGAGACCCAGTACTTC,CASSPRGPSVETQYF
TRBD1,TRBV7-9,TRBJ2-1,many,TGTGCCAGCAGCGTAAGACAGGGACCCAACAATGAGCAGTTCTTC,CASSVRQGPNNEQFF
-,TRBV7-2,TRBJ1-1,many,TGTGCCAGCAGCCCCCGGTCAGATCTTGACGCTTTCTTT,CASSPRSDLDAFF
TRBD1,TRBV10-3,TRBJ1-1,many,TGTGCCTCCCAACAGGGGCTAGGAAGCACTGAAGCTTTCTTT,CASQQGLGSTEAFF
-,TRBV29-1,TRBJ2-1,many,TGCAGCGTTGGTAGTGAGGTCGGCAATGAGCAGTTCTTC,CSVGSEVGNEQFF
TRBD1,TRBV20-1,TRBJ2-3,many,TGCAGTGCTGGCTACAGGGGTAATACGCAGTATTTT,CSAGYRGNTQYF
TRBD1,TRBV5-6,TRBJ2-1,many,TGTGCCAGCAGCTTGGGACAGGGGGCCGCCGTTGAGCAGTTCTTC,CASSLGQGAAVEQFF
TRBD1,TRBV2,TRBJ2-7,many,TGTGCCAGCAGTGACCAGGGGGTGGAGTACGAGCAGTACTTC,CASSDQGVEYEQYF
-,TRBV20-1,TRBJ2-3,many,TGCAGTGCTAGAGTGGCTAGCTCCTACGAGGATACGCAGTATTTT,CSARVASSYEDTQYF
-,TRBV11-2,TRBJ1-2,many,TGTGCCAGCAGCCTGGGGAACGTGTATGGCTACACCTTC,CASSLGNVYGYTF
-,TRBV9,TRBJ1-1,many,TGTGCCAGCAGCGTAGTCGGGGCGACAGCCTCTGAAGCTTTCTTT,CASSVVGATASEAFF
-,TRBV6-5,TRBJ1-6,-,TGTGCCAGCAGGAACCCGGGACTCTTCTATAATTCACACCTCCACTTT,CASRNPGLFYNSHLHF
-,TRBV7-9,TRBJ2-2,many,TGTGCCAGCAGCTACAGGATCGCCGGGGAGCTGTTTTTT,CASSYRIAGELFF
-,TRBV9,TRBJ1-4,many,TGTGCCAGCAGCGCTCACATGGGGATTAATGAAAAACTGTTTTTT,CASSAHMGINEKLFF
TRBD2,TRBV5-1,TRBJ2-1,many,TGCGCCAGCAGCTTGGTGCGGGAGGCCTACAATGAGCAGTTCTTC,CASSLVREAYNEQFF
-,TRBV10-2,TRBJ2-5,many,TGCGCCAGCAGTGAATGGCAGAACCAAGAGACCCAGTACTTC,CASSEWQNQETQYF
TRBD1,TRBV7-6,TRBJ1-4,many,TGTGCCAGCAGCCCTCGACAGGGAGATGAAAAACTGTTTTTT,CASSPRQGDEKLFF
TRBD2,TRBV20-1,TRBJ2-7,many,TGCAGTGCTAGAAGTCCTAGCGGGAGTCTGTACGAGCAGTACTTC,CSARSPSGSLYEQYF
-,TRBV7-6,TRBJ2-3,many,TGTGCCAGCAGCTTAGACCTGTCCTGGGATACGCAGTATTTT,CASSLDLSWDTQYF
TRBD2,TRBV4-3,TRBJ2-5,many,TGCGCCAGCAGCCAAGGGGCGGGGGGGGTCTATGAGACCCAGTACTTC,CASSQGAGGVYETQYF